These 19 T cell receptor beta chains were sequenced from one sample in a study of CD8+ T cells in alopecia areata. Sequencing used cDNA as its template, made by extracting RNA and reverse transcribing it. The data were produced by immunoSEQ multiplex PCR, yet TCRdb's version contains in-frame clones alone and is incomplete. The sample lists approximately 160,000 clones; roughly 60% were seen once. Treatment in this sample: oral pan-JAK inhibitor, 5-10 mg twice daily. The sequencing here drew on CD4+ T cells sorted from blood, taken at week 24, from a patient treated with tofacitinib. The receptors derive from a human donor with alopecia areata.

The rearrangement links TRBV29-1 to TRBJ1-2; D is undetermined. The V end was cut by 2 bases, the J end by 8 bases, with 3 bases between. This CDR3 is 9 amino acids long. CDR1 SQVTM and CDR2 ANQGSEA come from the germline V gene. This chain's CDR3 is CSVERGYTF. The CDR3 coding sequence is TGCAGCGTTGAACGCGGCTACACCTTC.

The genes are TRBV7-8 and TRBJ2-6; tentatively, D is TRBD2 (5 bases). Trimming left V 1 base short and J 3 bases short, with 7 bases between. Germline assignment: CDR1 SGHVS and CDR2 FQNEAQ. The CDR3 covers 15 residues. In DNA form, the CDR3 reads TGTGCCAGCAGCTTAGAGCGGCTTGGGGCCAACGTCCTGACTTTC. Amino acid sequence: CASSLERLGANVLTF.

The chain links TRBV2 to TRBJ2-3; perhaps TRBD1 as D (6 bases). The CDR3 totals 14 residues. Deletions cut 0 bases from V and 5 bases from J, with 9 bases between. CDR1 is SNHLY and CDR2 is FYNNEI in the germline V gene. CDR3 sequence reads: CASSEAGAGDTQYF. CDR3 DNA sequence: TGTGCCAGCAGTGAAGCGGGGGCCGGAGATACGCAGTATTTT.

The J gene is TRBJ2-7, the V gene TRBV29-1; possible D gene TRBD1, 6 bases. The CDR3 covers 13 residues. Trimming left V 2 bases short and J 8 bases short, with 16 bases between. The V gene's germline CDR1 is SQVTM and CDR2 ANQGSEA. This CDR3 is CSVERSTGSQQYF. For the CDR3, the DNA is TGCAGCGTTGAACGCTCGACAGGTAGCCAGCAGTACTTC.

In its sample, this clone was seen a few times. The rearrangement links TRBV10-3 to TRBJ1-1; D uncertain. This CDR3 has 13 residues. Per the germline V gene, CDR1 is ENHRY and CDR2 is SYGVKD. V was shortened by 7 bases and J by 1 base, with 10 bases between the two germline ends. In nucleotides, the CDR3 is TGTGCCATCATCTCTGGGAGGAACACTGAAGCTTTCTTT. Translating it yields CAIISGRNTEAFF.

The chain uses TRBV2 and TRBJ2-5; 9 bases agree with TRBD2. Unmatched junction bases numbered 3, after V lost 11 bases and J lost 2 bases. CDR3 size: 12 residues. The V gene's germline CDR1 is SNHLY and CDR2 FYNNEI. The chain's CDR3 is CAGSGGQETQYF. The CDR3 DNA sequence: TGTGCCGGTAGCGGGGGACAAGAGACCCAGTACTTC.

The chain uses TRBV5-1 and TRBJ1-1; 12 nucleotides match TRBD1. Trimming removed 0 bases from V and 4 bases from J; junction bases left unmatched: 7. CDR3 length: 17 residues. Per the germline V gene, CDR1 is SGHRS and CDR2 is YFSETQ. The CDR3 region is CASSLAGQGATGTEAFF. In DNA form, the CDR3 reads TGCGCCAGCAGCTTGGCGGGACAGGGGGCGACGGGCACTGAAGCTTTCTTT.

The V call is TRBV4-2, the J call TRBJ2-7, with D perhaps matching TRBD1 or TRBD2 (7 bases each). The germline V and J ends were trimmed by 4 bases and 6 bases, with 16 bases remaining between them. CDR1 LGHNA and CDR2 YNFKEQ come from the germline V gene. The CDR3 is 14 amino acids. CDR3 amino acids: CASSPSGTVTEQYF. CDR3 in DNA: TGTGCCAGCAGCCCCAGCGGGACAGTCACCGAGCAGTACTTC.

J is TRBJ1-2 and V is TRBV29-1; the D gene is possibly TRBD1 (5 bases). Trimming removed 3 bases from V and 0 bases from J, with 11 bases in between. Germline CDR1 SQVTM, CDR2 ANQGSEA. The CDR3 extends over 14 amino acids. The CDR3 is CSVDSRQTNYGYTF. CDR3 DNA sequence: TGCAGCGTTGACTCCCGACAGACTAACTATGGCTACACCTTC.

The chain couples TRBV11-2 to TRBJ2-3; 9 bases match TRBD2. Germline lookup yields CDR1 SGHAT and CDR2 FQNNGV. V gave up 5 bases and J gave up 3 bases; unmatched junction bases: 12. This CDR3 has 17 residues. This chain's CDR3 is CASSPPGGLAGTDTQYF. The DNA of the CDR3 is TGTGCCAGCAGCCCACCCGGGGGGCTAGCGGGGACAGATACGCAGTATTTT.

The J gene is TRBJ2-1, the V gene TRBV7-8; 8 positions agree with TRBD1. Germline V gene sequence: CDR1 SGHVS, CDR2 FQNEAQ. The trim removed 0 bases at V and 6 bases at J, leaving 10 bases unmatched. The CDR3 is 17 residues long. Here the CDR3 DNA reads TGTGCCAGCAGCTTAGCGCTACTAAGACAGGGGTTCAATGAGCAGTTCTTC. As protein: CASSLALLRQGFNEQFF.

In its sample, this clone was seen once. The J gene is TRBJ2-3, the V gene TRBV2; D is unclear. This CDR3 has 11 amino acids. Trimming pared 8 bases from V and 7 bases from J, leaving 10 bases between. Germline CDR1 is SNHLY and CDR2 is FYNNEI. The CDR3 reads CASVLGNTQYF. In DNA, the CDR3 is TGTGCCAGCGTTTTGGGGAATACGCAGTATTTT.

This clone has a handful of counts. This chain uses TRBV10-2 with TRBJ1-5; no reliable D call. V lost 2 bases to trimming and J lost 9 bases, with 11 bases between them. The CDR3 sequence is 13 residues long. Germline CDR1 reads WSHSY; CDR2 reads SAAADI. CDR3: CASSEGSLRPQHF. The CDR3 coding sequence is TGCGCCAGCAGTGAGGGCTCCTTACGGCCCCAGCATTTT.

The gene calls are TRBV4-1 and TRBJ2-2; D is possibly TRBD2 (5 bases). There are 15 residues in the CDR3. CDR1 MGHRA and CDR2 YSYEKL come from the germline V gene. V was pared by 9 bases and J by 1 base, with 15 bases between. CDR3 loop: CASSRRTVNTGELFF. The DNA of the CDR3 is TGCGCCAGTTCGAGGAGGACGGTGAACACCGGGGAGCTGTTTTTT.

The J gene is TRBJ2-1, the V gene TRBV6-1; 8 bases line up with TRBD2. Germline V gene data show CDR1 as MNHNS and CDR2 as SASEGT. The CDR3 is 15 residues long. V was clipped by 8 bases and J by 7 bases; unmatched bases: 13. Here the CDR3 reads CASDSQGRGANEQFF. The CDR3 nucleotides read TGTGCCAGCGATTCCCAAGGGCGGGGGGCTAATGAGCAGTTCTTC.

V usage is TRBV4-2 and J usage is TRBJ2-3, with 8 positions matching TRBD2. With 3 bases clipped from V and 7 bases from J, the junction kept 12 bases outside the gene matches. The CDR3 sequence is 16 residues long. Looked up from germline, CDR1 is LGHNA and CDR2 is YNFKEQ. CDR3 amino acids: CASSHGTSGGGYTQYF. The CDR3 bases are TGTGCCAGCAGCCACGGCACCAGCGGGGGTGGGTATACGCAGTATTTT.

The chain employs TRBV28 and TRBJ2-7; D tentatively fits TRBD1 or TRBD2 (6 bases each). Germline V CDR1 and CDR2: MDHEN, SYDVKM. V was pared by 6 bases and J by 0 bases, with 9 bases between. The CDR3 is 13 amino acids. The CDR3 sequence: CASRRGASYEQYF. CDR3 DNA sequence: TGTGCCAGCAGGAGGGGGGCCTCCTACGAGCAGTACTTC.

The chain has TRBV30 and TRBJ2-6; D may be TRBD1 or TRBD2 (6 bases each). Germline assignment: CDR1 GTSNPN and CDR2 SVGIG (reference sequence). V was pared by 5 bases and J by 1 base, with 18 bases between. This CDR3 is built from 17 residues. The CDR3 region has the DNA TGTGCCTGGTACCGGGGGCGTACGATGTCTGGGGCCAACGTCCTGACTTTC. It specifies CAWYRGRTMSGANVLTF.

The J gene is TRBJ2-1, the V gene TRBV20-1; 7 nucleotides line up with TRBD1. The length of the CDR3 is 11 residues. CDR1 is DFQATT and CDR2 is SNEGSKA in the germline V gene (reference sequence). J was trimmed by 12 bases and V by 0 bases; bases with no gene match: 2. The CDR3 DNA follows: TGCAGTGCTAGAGATAGACAGGGGCAGTTCTTC. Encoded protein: CSARDRQGQFF.